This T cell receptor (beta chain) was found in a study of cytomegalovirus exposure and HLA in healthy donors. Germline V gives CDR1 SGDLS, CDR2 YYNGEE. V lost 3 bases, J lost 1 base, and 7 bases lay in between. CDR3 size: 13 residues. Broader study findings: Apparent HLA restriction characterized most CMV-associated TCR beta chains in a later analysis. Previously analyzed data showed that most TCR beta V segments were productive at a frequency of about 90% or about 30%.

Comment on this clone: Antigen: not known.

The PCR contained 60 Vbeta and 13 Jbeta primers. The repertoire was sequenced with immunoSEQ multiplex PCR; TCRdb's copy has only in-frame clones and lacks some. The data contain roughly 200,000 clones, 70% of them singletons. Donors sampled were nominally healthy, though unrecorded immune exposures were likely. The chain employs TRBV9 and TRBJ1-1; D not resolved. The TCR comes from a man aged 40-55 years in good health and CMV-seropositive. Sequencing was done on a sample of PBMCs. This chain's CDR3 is CASSGGGNTEAFF. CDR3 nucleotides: TGTGCCAGCAGCGGAGGCGGGAACACTGAAGCTTTCTTT.